These T cell receptor beta chains were read from a single sample in a study of T-cell reconstitution after alpha-beta-depleted transplantation in children. TCRdb reanalysed the PCR reads using MiXCR and keeps one entry per CDR3 protein. This table has more than 550,000 distinct CDR3 sequences, under 12% appearing once. The sample was PBMCs from the stem cell graft donor, taken from the stem cell graft. The source of these receptors is a human donor who donated a stem cell graft to a child with acute myeloid leukemia. Each CDR3 is given with its conserved first and last residue.

v_call: TRBV6-5
j_call: TRBJ2-7
cdr3_length: 15
cdr3_aa: CASSYGSGRGFEQYF

v_call: TRBV5-1
j_call: TRBJ1-2
cdr3_length: 13
cdr3_aa: CASSSDGLSGYTF

v_call: TRBV27
j_call: TRBJ2-7
cdr3_length: 13
cdr3_aa: CASNPGTGDEQYF

v_call: TRBV29-1
j_call: TRBJ1-3
cdr3_length: 14
cdr3_aa: CSVELGTAGNTIYF

v_call: TRBV29-1
j_call: TRBJ2-5
cdr3_length: 12
cdr3_aa: CSVVAGFETQYF

v_call: TRBV7-2
j_call: TRBJ2-1
cdr3_length: 13
cdr3_aa: CASSFRGFNEQFF

v_call: TRBV19
j_call: TRBJ1-5
cdr3_length: 15
cdr3_aa: CASSMGAASNQPQHF

v_call: TRBV7-2
j_call: TRBJ1-2
cdr3_length: 13
cdr3_aa: CASSSGAPYGYTF

v_call: TRBV12-3/TRBV12-4
j_call: TRBJ1-5
cdr3_length: 16
cdr3_aa: CASSQSSGGGNQPQHF

v_call: TRBV5-6
j_call: TRBJ1-5
cdr3_length: 13
cdr3_aa: CASSLVSRQPQHF

v_call: TRBV3-1
j_call: TRBJ2-1
cdr3_length: 15
cdr3_aa: CASSLDSRGYNEQFF

v_call: TRBV7-2
j_call: TRBJ2-3
cdr3_length: 15
cdr3_aa: CASSLILAGLGTQYF

v_call: TRBV20-1
j_call: TRBJ1-1
cdr3_length: 9
cdr3_aa: CSVGRMAFF

v_call: TRBV7-2
j_call: TRBJ2-3
cdr3_length: 16
cdr3_aa: CASSPRAGVRTDTQYF

v_call: TRBV6-1
j_call: TRBJ1-4
cdr3_length: 15
cdr3_aa: CASRGNLSPNEKLFF

v_call: TRBV29-1
j_call: TRBJ2-7
cdr3_length: 13
cdr3_aa: CSVGGLSSYEQYF

v_call: TRBV4-2
j_call: TRBJ2-3
cdr3_length: 13
cdr3_aa: CASSQDGWDTQYF

v_call: TRBV12-3/TRBV12-4
j_call: TRBJ2-7
cdr3_length: 14
cdr3_aa: CASSFMRGIYEQYF

v_call: TRBV7-3
j_call: TRBJ2-3
cdr3_length: 15
cdr3_aa: CASSLREGRTDTQYF

v_call: TRBV29-1
j_call: TRBJ2-1
cdr3_length: 16
cdr3_aa: CSVEVLAGSSYNEQFF

v_call: TRBV7-9
j_call: TRBJ2-7
cdr3_length: 12
cdr3_aa: CASSLLIDEQYF

v_call: TRBV29-1
j_call: TRBJ2-7
cdr3_length: 14
cdr3_aa: CSVEKVGGSYEQYF

v_call: TRBV29-1
j_call: TRBJ2-7
cdr3_length: 12
cdr3_aa: CSVKHSSYEQYF

v_call: TRBV20-1
j_call: TRBJ2-7
cdr3_length: 15
cdr3_aa: CSAHLRTGAGNEQYF

v_call: TRBV12-3/TRBV12-4
j_call: TRBJ1-2
cdr3_length: 12
cdr3_aa: CASSPGAGGYTF

v_call: TRBV11-2
j_call: TRBJ2-1
cdr3_length: 17
cdr3_aa: CASSLGRRELSYNEQFF

v_call: TRBV28
j_call: TRBJ2-3
cdr3_length: 16
cdr3_aa: CASRPPTGPSTDTQYF

v_call: TRBV30
j_call: TRBJ1-1
cdr3_length: 15
cdr3_aa: CAWSLRDRLNTEAFF

v_call: TRBV4-3
j_call: TRBJ2-2
cdr3_length: 16
cdr3_aa: CASSRGGGGNTGELFF

v_call: TRBV5-1
j_call: TRBJ1-1
cdr3_length: 16
cdr3_aa: CASSLQGQGRHTEAFF